Listed here are 30 T cell receptor beta chains from one sample, sequenced in a study of OX40 agonist ivuxolimab in advanced cancers. Some clones are missing from TCRdb's copy, which holds only in-frame ones; the method was immunoSEQ multiplex PCR. The data show roughly 71,000 clones, roughly 84% seen once. The sample consisted of CD4+ or CD8+ T cells sorted from blood, taken in a trial of the OX40 agonist ivuxolimab. Receptor source: an adult with an advanced solid tumor such as melanoma, head and neck, liver or kidney cancer.

This chain uses TRBV7-3 with TRBJ1-1; 8 bases fit TRBD1. The length of the CDR3 is 15 residues. J was trimmed by 1 base and V by 3 bases; bases with no gene match: 4. CDR1 and CDR2 from the germline V gene are SGHTA and FQGTGA. For the CDR3, the DNA is TGTGCCAGCAGCTTGTGGGGACAGGCGAACACTGAAGCTTTCTTT. Translated: CASSLWGQANTEAFF.

This clone was observed a handful of times. This chain links TRBV29-1 with TRBJ1-1, with D possibly being TRBD1 (5 bases). Germline V lookup: CDR1 SQVTM, CDR2 ANQGSEA. Trimming removed 6 bases from V and 5 bases from J, with 19 bases in between. The CDR3 contains 14 residues. CDR3 in amino acids: CSVDPHSGRTEAFF. CDR3 bases: TGCAGCGTCGATCCTCACTCAGGGAGGACTGAAGCTTTCTTT.

This chain connects TRBV15 to TRBJ1-6; possible D gene TRBD1, 6 bases. The germline V gene encodes CDR1 LNHNV and CDR2 YYDKDF (reference sequence). The CDR3 extends over 14 amino acids. V dropped 0 bases and J dropped 6 bases, with 6 bases sitting between them. In DNA, the CDR3 is TGTGCCACCAGCAGAGAACAGGGTAATTCACCCCTCCACTTT. Encoded protein: CATSREQGNSPLHF.

The rearrangement links TRBV19 to TRBJ2-7, with 9 bases identical to TRBD1. V shed 5 bases, J shed 2 bases, and the junction held 13 bases outside the gene matches. There are 17 residues in the CDR3. CDR1 and CDR2 (germline): LNHDA, SQIVND (reference sequence). The CDR3 sequence: CASSLQGNRGRPYEQYF. For the CDR3, the DNA is TGTGCCAGTAGTCTCCAGGGGAACAGGGGGCGACCCTACGAGCAGTACTTC.

The rearrangement uses TRBV28 and TRBJ2-7; 8 nucleotides match TRBD2. The CDR3 has 15 residues. CDR1 MDHEN and CDR2 SYDVKM come from the germline V gene. The V and J ends lost 7 bases and 0 bases, in that order; junction bases with no gene match: 8. CDR3 region: CASTRGGSLSYEQYF. The CDR3 coding sequence is TGTGCCAGCACCCGGGGGGGATCCCTCTCCTACGAGCAGTACTTC.

CDR3 DNA: TGTGCCAGCAGCCGGGGACAGACAAGCTACACCTTC. Translation gives CASSRGQTSYTF. V and J are TRBV7-6 and TRBJ1-2; 7 bases match TRBD1. This CDR3 is 12 amino acids long. The V gene's germline CDR1 is SGHVS and CDR2 FNYEAQ. The V gene end was trimmed by 5 bases and the J gene end by 9 bases; junction bases not matched to a gene: 6.

The chain carries TRBV9 and TRBJ2-3; unclear D gene. The V and J ends lost 1 base and 5 bases respectively, with 14 bases between them. CDR3 size: 15 residues. Germline V gene sequence: CDR1 SGDLS, CDR2 YYNGEE. CDR3 nucleotides: TGTGCCAGCAGCGTAAGTAGTTCCAGTGTAGATACGCAGTATTTT. It specifies CASSVSSSSVDTQYF.

The chain recombines TRBV6-1 with TRBJ1-5; D unclear. The germline V gene encodes CDR1 MNHNS and CDR2 SASEGT. This CDR3 region has 13 residues. The V gene lost 9 bases and the J gene lost 2 bases, with 11 bases spanning the gap. The CDR3: CASAGSGNQPQHF. The CDR3 nucleotides read TGTGCCAGTGCTGGGAGCGGCAATCAGCCCCAGCATTTT.

This clone came up once. The chain has TRBV4-1 and TRBJ2-1; tentative D call: TRBD2 (6 bases). Germline V gene lookup returns CDR1 MGHRA and CDR2 YSYEKL. CDR3 length: 15 residues. V was pared by 1 base and J by 7 bases, with 14 bases between. CDR3 region: CASSQVPGVSNEQFF. The DNA of the CDR3 is TGCGCCAGCAGCCAAGTCCCGGGAGTTTCAAATGAGCAGTTCTTC.

This rearrangement joins TRBV7-8 to TRBJ2-3, with TRBD2 matching over 10 bases. The germline V gene encodes CDR1 SGHVS and CDR2 FQNEAQ. The CDR3 sequence is 16 residues long. V lost 5 bases, J lost 5 bases, and 10 bases stayed unmatched. CDR3 sequence: CASSRLVAGGKDTQYF. The DNA of the CDR3 is TGTGCCAGCAGCCGCCTGGTAGCGGGAGGTAAAGATACGCAGTATTTT.

The chain combines TRBV2 with TRBJ1-4; TRBD1 might be the D (5 bases). Germline CDR1 and CDR2: SNHLY and FYNNEI. The CDR3 runs 13 residues. Deletions cut 6 bases from V and 16 bases from J, with 21 bases between. As DNA, the CDR3 is TGTGCCAGCAGATGGGAAGGGGTCAGCTCACCGTTTTTT. Protein product: CASRWEGVSSPFF.

The chain links TRBV5-6 to TRBJ2-5; 8 nucleotides line up with TRBD2. The CDR3 extends over 16 amino acids. J was trimmed by 5 bases and V by 3 bases; bases with no gene match: 12. Per germline, CDR1 SGHDT and CDR2 YYEEEE. This CDR3 reads CASSSLWKRESETQYF. The CDR3 region has the DNA TGTGCCAGCAGCTCCCTTTGGAAGCGGGAGTCGGAGACCCAGTACTTC.

The genes are TRBV10-2 and TRBJ1-1; D is possibly TRBD1 (6 bases). Germline CDR1 is WSHSY and CDR2 is SAAADI. CDR3 length equals 13 residues. Deletions cut 7 bases from V and 1 base from J, with 10 bases between. CDR3 sequence (DNA): TGCGCCAGCAATCCGGGGGCGAACACTGAAGCTTTCTTT. Protein product: CASNPGANTEAFF.

The chain employs TRBV6-1 and TRBJ2-7; D is perhaps TRBD2 (6 bases). The CDR3 covers 12 residues. From germline, CDR1 is MNHNS and CDR2 SASEGT. Trimming removed 5 bases at V and 9 bases at J, with 14 bases between. CDR3 sequence reads: CASSTLAGPQYF. Written as DNA, the CDR3 is TGTGCCAGCAGTACACTGGCGGGGCCGCAGTACTTC.

This chain uses TRBV14 with TRBJ1-2; the D is unclear. V was trimmed by 0 bases and J by 8 bases, leaving 10 bases between them. CDR1 is SGHDN, CDR2 FVKESK, per germline. This CDR3 contains 13 residues. This chain's CDR3 is CASSQETTLGYTF. DNA of the CDR3: TGTGCCAGCAGCCAAGAGACGACATTAGGCTACACCTTC.

The chain carries TRBV6-1 and TRBJ2-1, with 9 bases that match TRBD2. Trimming at V came to 8 bases and at J to 2 bases, leaving 4 bases not matched to a gene. This CDR3 spans 14 amino acids. Germline CDR1 and CDR2: MNHNS and SASEGT. For the CDR3, the DNA is TGTGCCAGCGGGGGGACTAGCCCCTACAATGAGCAGTTCTTC. It codes for CASGGTSPYNEQFF.

This clone was seen a few times. The chain recombines TRBV5-1 with TRBJ2-3; maybe TRBD1 (6 bases). Germline assignment: CDR1 SGHRS and CDR2 YFSETQ. The CDR3 contains 13 residues. Trimming removed 5 bases at V and 5 bases at J, with 12 bases between. CDR3 DNA sequence: TGCGCCAGCAGGGACAGCATAGAAGATACGCAGTATTTT. Translation gives CASRDSIEDTQYF. The variable domain in full, completed from reference TRBV5-1 and TRBJ2-3, reads KAGVTQTPRYLIKTRGQQVTLSCSPISGHRSVSWYQQTPGQGLQFLFEYFSETQRNKGNFPGRFSGRQFSNSRSEMNVSTLELGDSALYLCASRDSIEDTQYFGPGTRLTVL.

This clone was picked up one time. This chain joins TRBV7-2 and TRBJ2-3; 9 nucleotides match TRBD1. Germline lookup yields CDR1 SGHTA and CDR2 FQGNSA. This CDR3 contains 15 residues. The J segment lost 4 bases and the V segment lost 5 bases, leaving 7 bases of the junction unmatched. The CDR3 here is CASSQDRGGPDTQYF. Written as DNA, the CDR3 is TGTGCCAGCAGCCAGGACAGGGGTGGCCCAGATACGCAGTATTTT.

V and J are TRBV28 and TRBJ1-3, with a tentative D call TRBD1 (6 bases). CDR3 length equals 17 residues. Trimming pared 2 bases from V and 0 bases from J, leaving 14 bases between. From germline, CDR1 is MDHEN and CDR2 SYDVKM. The CDR3 region is CASSLGTRRSSGNTIYF. The CDR3 DNA follows: TGTGCCAGCAGTTTAGGGACAAGACGAAGCTCTGGAAACACCATATATTTT.

V usage is TRBV7-3 and J usage is TRBJ2-1; TRBD2 agrees at 8 bases. This CDR3 contains 16 residues. Trimming took 3 bases from V and 0 from J; bases not matched to a gene: 4. CDR1 SGHTA and CDR2 FQGTGA come from the germline V gene. CDR3 in amino acids: CASSLRGEASYNEQFF. The CDR3, as DNA: TGTGCCAGCAGCTTGCGGGGGGAGGCCTCCTACAATGAGCAGTTCTTC.

The chain joins TRBV30 to TRBJ2-7, with TRBD1 matching over 7 bases. The CDR3 is 12 residues long. Germline lookup yields CDR1 GTSNPN and CDR2 SVGIG (reference sequence). After removal of 0 bases from V and 6 bases from J, the junction contained 2 bases not matched to a gene. The CDR3 loop is CAWSVGTAEQYF. CDR3 nucleotide sequence: TGTGCCTGGAGTGTAGGGACAGCCGAGCAGTACTTC.

The V and J genes are TRBV10-3 and TRBJ2-4; 7 bases match TRBD1. The CDR3 sequence is 18 residues long. With V trimmed by 2 bases and J by 1 base, 11 bases remained unmatched. Germline CDR1 is ENHRY and CDR2 is SYGVKD. The CDR3 sequence is CAISEAQQGIGAKNIQYF. The CDR3 nucleotides read TGTGCCATCAGTGAGGCCCAACAGGGGATTGGGGCCAAAAACATTCAGTACTTC.

The J gene is TRBJ2-1, the V gene TRBV29-1; D possibly corresponds to TRBD1 (5 bases). Trimming took 4 bases from V and 2 from J, leaving 9 bases between them. CDR1 is SQVTM and CDR2 is ANQGSEA in the germline V gene. The CDR3 spans 13 residues. The CDR3 loop reads CSVGRGPYNEQFF. The CDR3 DNA reads as TGCAGCGTTGGTAGGGGTCCCTACAATGAGCAGTTCTTC.

The chain employs TRBV19 and TRBJ2-1; TRBD2 is a possible D gene (5 bases). Germline CDR1 reads LNHDA; CDR2 reads SQIVND (reference sequence). The CDR3 runs to 15 residues. V gave up 4 bases and J gave up 2 bases, with 12 bases separating them. The chain's CDR3 is CASSTSPGTYNEQFF. CDR3 nucleotides: TGTGCCAGTAGTACTAGCCCCGGGACCTACAATGAGCAGTTCTTC.

The chain couples TRBV7-3 to TRBJ1-1; D gene unclear. The V end lost 2 bases, the J end lost 5 bases, and 9 bases lay between the germline ends. This CDR3 has 13 amino acids. Germline values: CDR1 SGHTA, CDR2 FQGTGA. CDR3: CASSLQTTTEAFF. The CDR3 coding sequence is TGTGCCAGCAGCTTACAAACGACGACTGAAGCTTTCTTT.

The chain combines TRBV5-8 with TRBJ1-4, with 9 bases matching TRBD1. With 4 bases clipped from V and 7 bases from J, the junction kept 8 bases outside the gene matches. Germline-derived CDR1 and CDR2 are SGHTS and YDEGEE. The CDR3 has 15 residues. The CDR3 DNA follows: TGTGCCAGCAGCCCTCCGACAGGGGGGGGTGAAAAACTGTTTTTT. It encodes CASSPPTGGGEKLFF.

The V and J genes are TRBV30 and TRBJ1-2; D is uncertain. Germline loops: CDR1 GTSNPN, CDR2 SVGIG (reference sequence). CDR3 size: 12 residues. Trimming left V 0 bases short and J 7 bases short, with 9 bases between. DNA of the CDR3: TGTGCCTGGAGTGTAATGGGCCTTGGCTACACCTTC. It is translated as CAWSVMGLGYTF.

This chain connects TRBV14 to TRBJ1-4; unclear D gene. Germline loops: CDR1 SGHDN, CDR2 FVKESK. The V gene lost 5 bases and the J gene lost 4 bases, with 11 bases spanning the gap. This CDR3 has 14 residues. In nucleotides, the CDR3 is TGTGCCAGCAGCGCCACTTACGGTAATGAAAAACTGTTTTTT. Its translation is CASSATYGNEKLFF. Combining the CDR3 with reference TRBV14 and TRBJ1-4 gives the whole variable domain EAGVTQFPSHSVIEKGQTVTLRCDPISGHDNLYWYRRVMGKEIKFLLHFVKESKQDESGMPNNRFLAERTGGTYSTLKVQPAELEDSGVYFCASSATYGNEKLFFGSGTQLSVL.

This clone was detected only once. V gene TRBV5-1 combines with J gene TRBJ2-2, with TRBD1 matching over 8 bases. V dropped 4 bases and J dropped 1; count of bases not matched to a gene: 9. The CDR3 contains 17 residues. From germline, CDR1 is SGHRS and CDR2 YFSETQ. The CDR3 DNA is TGCGCCAGCAGCATCCATGGACAGGGACGGAACACCGGGGAGCTGTTTTTT. It codes for CASSIHGQGRNTGELFF. Filled out from reference TRBV5-1 and TRBJ2-2, the complete variable domain reads KAGVTQTPRYLIKTRGQQVTLSCSPISGHRSVSWYQQTPGQGLQFLFEYFSETQRNKGNFPGRFSGRQFSNSRSEMNVSTLELGDSALYLCASSIHGQGRNTGELFFGEGSRLTVL.

V usage is TRBV20-1 and J usage is TRBJ1-2, with a possible D match to TRBD1 (6 bases). The CDR3 sequence is 11 residues long. The germline V gene has CDR1 DFQATT and CDR2 SNEGSKA (reference sequence). V was pared by 4 bases and J by 12 bases, with 15 bases between. CDR3 region: CSATQTGINTF. For the CDR3, the DNA is TGCAGTGCTACCCAAACAGGGATCAACACCTTC.